Each of the 9 T cell receptor beta chains below was sequenced from the same sample in a study of neurological immune-mediated disorders. Time point specified: longitudinal time-point 2. TCRdb redid the calling of the 5' RACE reads with MiXCR, one entry per CDR3 protein. The repertoire includes some 80,000 distinct CDR3 sequences, 5.8% of them detected once, and approximately 8% sits in the top ten. Input material: PBMCs. These receptors were taken from a woman in her sixties with multiple sclerosis.

This clonotype has a count of ten or more. The V gene is TRBV7-9, the J gene TRBJ2-5; D is uncertain. The CDR3 length is 11 residues. Germline V CDR1 and CDR2: SEHNR, FQNEAQ (reference sequence). The CDR3 is CVYRLGETQYF. CDR3 in DNA: TGTGTCTACAGACTGGGAGAGACCCAGTACTTC.

This clonotype has at least ten counts. The chain is built from TRBV5-1 and TRBJ2-3, with 9 nucleotides matching TRBD2. Per the germline V gene, CDR1 is SGHRS and CDR2 is YFSETQ. The CDR3 extends over 15 amino acids. The V segment lost 3 bases and the J segment 4 bases; nucleotides outside the gene matches: 6. This CDR3 is CASSSGGGGADTQYF. In nucleotides, the CDR3 is TGCGCCAGCAGCTCGGGAGGCGGGGGGGCAGATACGCAGTATTTT. The full variable domain, with the rest looked up from reference TRBV5-1 and TRBJ2-3, is KAGVTQTPRYLIKTRGQQVTLSCSPISGHRSVSWYQQTPGQGLQFLFEYFSETQRNKGNFPGRFSGRQFSNSRSEMNVSTLELGDSALYLCASSSGGGGADTQYFGPGTRLTVL.

This clonotype was seen repeatedly, ten times or more. The chain employs TRBV20-1 and TRBJ2-7; 8 nucleotides match TRBD2. Germline CDR1 reads DFQATT; CDR2 reads SNEGSKA (reference sequence). The CDR3 is 13 residues long. J lost 5 bases, V lost 2 bases, and 5 bases had no gene match. The CDR3 DNA follows: TGCAGTGCTAGACCGGGACTAGACGACGAGCAGTACTTC. Its translation is CSARPGLDDEQYF.

Ten or more counts support this clonotype. V usage is TRBV5-1 and J usage is TRBJ1-4; TRBD1 might be the D (5 bases). Germline lookup yields CDR1 SGHRS and CDR2 YFSETQ. This CDR3 region has 14 residues. V dropped 7 bases and J dropped 0 bases, with 10 bases sitting between them. Written as DNA, the CDR3 is TGCGCCAGCGGGGGGGGTACAACTAATGAAAAACTGTTTTTT. Translating it yields CASGGGTTNEKLFF.

This clonotype appeared many times. The J gene is TRBJ1-1, the V gene TRBV7-8, with 7 bases identical to TRBD1. There are 15 residues in the CDR3. With 5 bases clipped from V and 4 bases from J, the junction kept 10 bases outside the gene matches. The germline gives CDR1 SGHVS, CDR2 FQNEAQ. The CDR3 protein is CASSLREGASTEAFF. The CDR3 bases are TGTGCCAGCAGCCTACGGGAGGGGGCTAGCACTGAAGCTTTCTTT.

This clonotype was counted many times. V is TRBV24-1 and J is TRBJ2-5, with a tentative D call TRBD1 (5 bases). From germline, CDR1 is KGHDR and CDR2 SFDVKD. V shed 3 bases and J shed 5 bases, with 18 bases lying between them. The CDR3 totals 16 residues. The CDR3 loop reads CATSDPKGQDRETQYF. Written as DNA, the CDR3 is TGTGCCACCAGTGATCCCAAGGGGCAGGACCGGGAGACCCAGTACTTC.

This clonotype occurred many times. This sequence joins TRBV6-2 or TRBV6-3 and TRBJ1-2; D not resolved. The V gene's germline CDR1 is MNHEY and CDR2 SVGEGT. The CDR3 sequence is 13 residues long. V was trimmed by 7 bases and J by 0 bases, leaving 9 bases between them. CDR3 sequence: CASTQGTNYGYTF. The CDR3 nucleotides read TGTGCCAGCACCCAAGGGACTAACTATGGCTACACCTTC.

This clonotype appeared many times. This chain links TRBV4-1 with TRBJ2-7; D not certain. This CDR3 is built from 15 residues. V gave up 0 bases and J gave up 3 bases, with 12 bases separating them. The germline CDR1 and CDR2 sequences are MGHRA and YSYEKL. The CDR3 here is CASSQERQKDYEQYF. Here the CDR3 DNA reads TGCGCCAGCAGCCAAGAACGGCAGAAAGACTACGAGCAGTACTTC.

This clonotype was found many times. The V and J genes are TRBV3-1 and TRBJ2-1; D may be TRBD1 or TRBD2 (5 bases each). Trimming took off 2 bases at V and 3 bases at J, with 14 bases between the two ends. The CDR3 totals 16 residues. The germline CDR1 and CDR2 sequences are LGHDT and YNNKEL (reference sequence). The CDR3 is CASSQTGTAVYNEQFF. The CDR3 DNA sequence: TGTGCCAGCAGCCAAACCGGGACCGCAGTCTACAATGAGCAGTTCTTC.